Reported below is one T cell receptor (beta chain). Antigen unknown. The sample belongs to a study of T cells in localized non-small cell lung cancer. Study observations and caveats: In adjacent lung appeared a median around 56 of the top 100 tumor clones. Longer overall survival associated with higher blood T cell density; shorter survival with higher adjacent-lung clonality. Uninvolved adjacent lung showed higher T cell clonality than tumor. Heterogeneity remains possible, as sequencing covered one tumor region only.

In germline, CDR1 is MNHEY, CDR2 SVGAGI. Germline trimming cut 2 bases from V and 5 bases from J; bases unmatched to any gene: 8. This CDR3 is built from 15 residues. Sequenced by immunoSEQ multiplex PCR; TCRdb stores in-frame clones only, minus some. The profile shows roughly 40,000 clones, approximately 89% of them singletons. J is TRBJ1-1 and V is TRBV6-5, with 7 positions matching TRBD1. This clonotype originated in a woman between 40 and 69 years old with stage I lung adenocarcinoma. The sample was peripheral blood, taken before any cancer treatment. In DNA form, the CDR3 reads TGTGCCAGCAGTTACCCAGGGGGGGCAGGGACTGAAGCTTTCTTT. Protein product: CASSYPGGAGTEAFF.